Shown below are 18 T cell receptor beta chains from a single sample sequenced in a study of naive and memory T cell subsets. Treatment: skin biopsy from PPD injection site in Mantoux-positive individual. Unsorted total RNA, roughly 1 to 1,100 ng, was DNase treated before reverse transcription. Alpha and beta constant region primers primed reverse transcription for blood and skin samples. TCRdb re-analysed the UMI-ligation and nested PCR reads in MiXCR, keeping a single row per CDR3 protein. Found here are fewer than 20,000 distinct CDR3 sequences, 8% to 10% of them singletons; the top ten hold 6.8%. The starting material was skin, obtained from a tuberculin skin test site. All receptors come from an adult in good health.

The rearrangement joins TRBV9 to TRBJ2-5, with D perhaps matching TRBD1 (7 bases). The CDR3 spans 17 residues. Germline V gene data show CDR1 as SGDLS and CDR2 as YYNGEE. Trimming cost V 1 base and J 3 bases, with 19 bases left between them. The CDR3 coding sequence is TGTGCCAGCAGCGTATCTTTAGGGGGGACAGTAGAAGAGACCCAGTACTTC. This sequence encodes CASSVSLGGTVEETQYF.

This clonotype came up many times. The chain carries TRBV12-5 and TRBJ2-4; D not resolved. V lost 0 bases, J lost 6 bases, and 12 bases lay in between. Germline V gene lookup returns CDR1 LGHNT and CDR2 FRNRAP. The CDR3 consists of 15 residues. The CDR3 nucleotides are TGTGCTAGTGGTTTGGTACAAGGGCTTCGAAACATTCAGTACTTC. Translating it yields CASGLVQGLRNIQYF.

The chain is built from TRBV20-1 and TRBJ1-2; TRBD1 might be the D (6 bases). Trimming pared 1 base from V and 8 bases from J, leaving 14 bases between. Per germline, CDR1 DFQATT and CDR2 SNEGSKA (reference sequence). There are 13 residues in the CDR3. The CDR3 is CSARAGVDEGYTF. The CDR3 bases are TGCAGTGCTAGAGCAGGGGTAGATGAGGGCTACACCTTC.

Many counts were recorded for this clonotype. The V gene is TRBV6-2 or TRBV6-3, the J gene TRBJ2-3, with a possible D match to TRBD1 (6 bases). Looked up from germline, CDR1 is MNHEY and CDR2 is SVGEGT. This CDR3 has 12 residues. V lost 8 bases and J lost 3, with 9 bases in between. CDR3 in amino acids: CASGGVTDTQYF. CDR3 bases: TGTGCCAGCGGGGGCGTTACAGATACGCAGTATTTT.

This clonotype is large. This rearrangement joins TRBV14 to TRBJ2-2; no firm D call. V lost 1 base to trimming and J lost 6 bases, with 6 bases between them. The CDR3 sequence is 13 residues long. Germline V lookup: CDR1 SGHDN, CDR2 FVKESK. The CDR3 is CASSQVSSGELFF. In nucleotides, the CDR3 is TGTGCCAGCAGCCAAGTTAGTTCCGGGGAGCTGTTTTTT.

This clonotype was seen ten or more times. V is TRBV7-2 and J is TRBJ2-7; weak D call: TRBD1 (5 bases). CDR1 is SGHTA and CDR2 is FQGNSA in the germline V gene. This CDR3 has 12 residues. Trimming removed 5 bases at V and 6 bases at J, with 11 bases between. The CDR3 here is CASSPRVAEQYF. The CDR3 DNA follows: TGTGCCAGCAGCCCCAGGGTTGCCGAGCAGTACTTC.

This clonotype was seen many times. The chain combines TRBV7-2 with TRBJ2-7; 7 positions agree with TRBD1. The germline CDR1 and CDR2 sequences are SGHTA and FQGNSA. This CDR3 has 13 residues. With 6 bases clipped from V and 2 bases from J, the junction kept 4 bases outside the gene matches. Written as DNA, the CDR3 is TGTGCCAGCAGGAGACAGGGAGCCTACGAGCAGTACTTC. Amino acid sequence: CASRRQGAYEQYF.

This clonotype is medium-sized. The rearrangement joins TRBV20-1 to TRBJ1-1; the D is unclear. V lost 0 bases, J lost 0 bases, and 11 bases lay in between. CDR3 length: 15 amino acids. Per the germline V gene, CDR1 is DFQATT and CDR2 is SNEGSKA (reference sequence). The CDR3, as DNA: TGCAGTGCTAGAGATCTGGCAGGCCTGAACACTGAAGCTTTCTTT. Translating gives CSARDLAGLNTEAFF.

CDR3 sequence (DNA): TGTGCCAGCATCCCTTCCCGGGTGGCAGGGAAGAACACTGAAGCTTTCTTT. Translating gives CASIPSRVAGKNTEAFF. J is TRBJ1-1 and V is TRBV28; weak D call: TRBD1 (5 bases). This CDR3 is 17 amino acids long. Between the trimmed V and J ends, which lost 7 bases and 1 base, there was a span of 22 bases. Germline V gene data show CDR1 as MDHEN and CDR2 as SYDVKM.

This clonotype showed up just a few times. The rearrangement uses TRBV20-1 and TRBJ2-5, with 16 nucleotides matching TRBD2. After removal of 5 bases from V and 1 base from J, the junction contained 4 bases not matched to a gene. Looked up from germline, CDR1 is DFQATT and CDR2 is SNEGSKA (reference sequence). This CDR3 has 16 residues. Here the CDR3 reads CSAGGTSGGVQETQYF. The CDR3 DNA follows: TGCAGTGCTGGCGGGACTAGCGGGGGGGTCCAAGAGACCCAGTACTTC.

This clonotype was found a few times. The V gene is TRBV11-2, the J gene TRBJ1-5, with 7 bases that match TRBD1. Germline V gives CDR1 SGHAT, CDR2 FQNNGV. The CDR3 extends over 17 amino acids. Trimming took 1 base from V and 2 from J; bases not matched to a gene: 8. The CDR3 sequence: CASSLGDRPGGNQPQHF. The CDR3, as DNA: TGTGCCAGCAGCTTAGGGGACAGACCCGGCGGCAATCAGCCCCAGCATTTT.

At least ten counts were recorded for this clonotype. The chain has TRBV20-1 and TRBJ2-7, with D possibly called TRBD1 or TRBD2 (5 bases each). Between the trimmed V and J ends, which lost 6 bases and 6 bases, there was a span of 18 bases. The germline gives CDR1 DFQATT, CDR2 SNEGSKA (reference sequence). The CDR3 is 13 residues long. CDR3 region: CSALTRAAGEQYF. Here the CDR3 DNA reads TGCAGTGCCCTAACCAGGGCTGCGGGCGAGCAGTACTTC.

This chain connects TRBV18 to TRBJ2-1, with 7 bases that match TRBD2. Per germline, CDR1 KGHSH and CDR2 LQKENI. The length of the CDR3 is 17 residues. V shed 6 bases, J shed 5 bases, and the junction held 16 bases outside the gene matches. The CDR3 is CASSRNEPGLKDNEQFF. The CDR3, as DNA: TGTGCCAGCTCGCGAAATGAACCGGGACTAAAAGACAATGAGCAGTTCTTC.

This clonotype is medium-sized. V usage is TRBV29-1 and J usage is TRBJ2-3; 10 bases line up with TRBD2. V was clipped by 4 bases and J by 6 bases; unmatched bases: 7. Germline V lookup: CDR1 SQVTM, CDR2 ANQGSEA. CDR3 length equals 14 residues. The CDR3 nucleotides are TGCAGCGTTGGGAATAGCGGGAGGAAGGATACGCAGTATTTT. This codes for CSVGNSGRKDTQYF.

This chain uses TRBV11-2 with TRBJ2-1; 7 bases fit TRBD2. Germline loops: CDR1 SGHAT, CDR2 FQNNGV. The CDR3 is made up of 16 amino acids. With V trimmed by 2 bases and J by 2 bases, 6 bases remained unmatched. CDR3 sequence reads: CASSLPSGTTYNEQFF. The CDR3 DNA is TGTGCCAGCAGCTTACCAAGCGGGACGACCTACAATGAGCAGTTCTTC.

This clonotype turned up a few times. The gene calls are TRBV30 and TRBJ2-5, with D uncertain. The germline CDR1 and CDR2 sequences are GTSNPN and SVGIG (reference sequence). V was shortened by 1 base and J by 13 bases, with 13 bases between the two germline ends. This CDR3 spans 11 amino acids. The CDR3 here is CAWSGQTFPYF. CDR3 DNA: TGTGCCTGGAGTGGTCAAACTTTCCCGTACTTC.

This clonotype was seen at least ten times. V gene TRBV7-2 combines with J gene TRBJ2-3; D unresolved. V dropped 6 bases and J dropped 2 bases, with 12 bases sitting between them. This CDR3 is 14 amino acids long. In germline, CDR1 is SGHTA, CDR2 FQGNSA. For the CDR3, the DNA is TGTGCCAGCAGTCACCCCCCATTCACAGATACGCAGTATTTT. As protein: CASSHPPFTDTQYF.

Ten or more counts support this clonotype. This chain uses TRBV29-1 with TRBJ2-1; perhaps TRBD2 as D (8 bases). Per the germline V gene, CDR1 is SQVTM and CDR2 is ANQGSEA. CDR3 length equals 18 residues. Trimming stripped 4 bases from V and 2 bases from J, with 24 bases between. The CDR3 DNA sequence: TGCAGCGTTGTAGGGACAGTCCGTCAGCGGGAGCCCTACAATGAGCAGTTCTTC. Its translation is CSVVGTVRQREPYNEQFF.